These T cell receptor beta chains were read from a single sample in a study of OX40 agonist ivuxolimab in advanced cancers. Libraries were prepared by immunoSEQ multiplex PCR; TCRdb keeps only in-frame clonotypes and omits some of them. The profile covers 100,000 or so clones, with 94% appearing a single time and more than 0.15% taken by the ten largest. This material consisted of CD4+ or CD8+ T cells sorted from blood, taken in a trial of the OX40 agonist ivuxolimab. The receptors here all came from an adult with an advanced solid tumor such as melanoma, head and neck, liver or kidney cancer. CDR3s include the opening cysteine and the closing phenylalanine or tryptophan. A D gene is named only where the DNA matches it firmly. Clone size, where shown, is once, few, many, or a class for clones that have expanded.

TRBV7-7	NA	NA	TRBJ2-1	TGTGCCAGCAGCGCGGACTACCCGGGTGGGGAGCAGTTCTTC	CASSADYPGGEQFF
TRBV7-2	NA	TRBD2	TRBJ2-7	TGTGCCAGCAGCTTTAGCGGGGGAACCTACGAGCAGTACTTC	CASSFSGGTYEQYF
TRBV21-1	NA	NA	TRBJ2-7	TGTGCCAGCAGCCTCCCCTCGGCAGGGGCGCGGGTCTACGAGCAGTACTTC	CASSLPSAGARVYEQYF
TRBV5-4	NA	TRBD1	TRBJ1-1	TGTGCCAGCAGCACCCCTGCAGGGGGAACCACTGAAGCTTTCTTT	CASSTPAGGTTEAFF
TRBV19	NA	NA	TRBJ1-1	TGTGCCAGTAGTGCCTACGGGGGCACTGAAGCTTTCTTT	CASSAYGGTEAFF
TRBV30	NA	NA	TRBJ2-7	TGTGCCTGGACAGGGTATTCCAACGAGCAGTACTTC	CAWTGYSNEQYF
TRBV20-1	NA	NA	TRBJ1-1	TGCAGTGCTCCGGGCACTGAAGCTTTCTTT	CSAPGTEAFF
TRBV6-6	NA	TRBD1	TRBJ2-5	TGTGCCAGCAGTGCTCCAGGGGGCGGGGAGACCCAGTACTTC	CASSAPGGGETQYF
TRBV9	NA	NA	TRBJ2-5	TGTGCCAGCAGCGCGGACTTAGGTGGGGAGACCCAGTACTTC	CASSADLGGETQYF
TRBV9	NA	NA	TRBJ2-1	TGTGCCAGCAGCCCCGGGGGGTCGGGGGGCCCCTACAATGAGCAGTTCTTC	CASSPGGSGGPYNEQFF
TRBV11-2	once	TRBD1	TRBJ2-5	TGTGCCAGCAGCGTCGGACAGGGGCAAGAGACCCAGTACTTC	CASSVGQGQETQYF
TRBV7-3	NA	NA	TRBJ2-2	TGTGCCAGCAGCTTGGGTACCAACACCGGGGAGCTGTTTTTT	CASSLGTNTGELFF
TRBV28	NA	NA	TRBJ1-4	TGTGCCAGCAACTCGGGGCAGCTTGAAAAACTGTTTTTT	CASNSGQLEKLFF
TRBV5-1	NA	NA	TRBJ2-3	TGCGCCAGCAGCCCTGGACGGGATACGCAGTATTTT	CASSPGRDTQYF
TRBV18	NA	NA	TRBJ1-2	TGTGCCAGCTCACCCTCCCCGACAGCTAACTATGGCTACACCTTC	CASSPSPTANYGYTF
TRBV5-1	NA	NA	TRBJ2-3	TGCGCCAGCAGCCCCCGCTCAAGGGGAGGCACAGATACGCAGTATTTT	CASSPRSRGGTDTQYF
TRBV7-2	NA	TRBD1	TRBJ2-3	TGTGCCAGCAGCCTATGGACAGGTGGCACAGATACGCAGTATTTT	CASSLWTGGTDTQYF